This T cell receptor beta chain came from a study of spatial heterogeneity in lung cancer. Whole-study findings and limits: There were more appearances of ubiquitous expanded tumor TCRs in blood at resection than at follow-up.

Time point of the sample: sample taken at primary tumor resection. In germline, CDR1 is SGDLS, CDR2 YYNGEE. V lost 4 bases and J 2 bases, leaving 16 bases between the germline ends. This CDR3 spans 15 amino acids. A single record per CDR3 protein comes from TCRdb applying MiXCR to the 5' RACE reads. The data contain fewer than 65,000 distinct CDR3 sequences, roughly 6.6% of them singletons. As concerns this clonotype: No antigen is known for it.

This receptor was obtained from a female donor with early-stage non-small cell lung cancer. The sequenced sample was PBMCs, obtained at surgery. V usage is TRBV9 and J usage is TRBJ2-7, with unresolved D. CDR3 DNA: TGTGCCAGCAGCCCCGACCCGCTACTGCCCTACGAGCAGTACTTC. Encoded protein: CASSPDPLLPYEQYF.